A selection of T cell receptor beta chains follows, all from one sample in a study of T cell changes during pregnancy in multiple sclerosis. Produced via immunoSEQ multiplex PCR; TCRdb's table is partial and in-frame only. The sample consists of 90,000 or so clones, 94% of them appearing once. Sequencing was performed on peripheral blood, taken after pregnancy. These receptors came from a female donor in good health, enrolled as a control in a pregnancy study. Both conserved end residues are part of each CDR3. The order of the fields is D gene, V gene, clone size, J gene, CDR3 DNA, CDR3 protein. D genes are given only for firm matches. Clone size, where shown, is once, few, many, or a class for clones that have expanded.

d_call: -
v_call: TRBV5-1
clone_size: -
j_call: TRBJ2-5
cdr3_nt: TGCGCCAGCAGCTTGGAGGCAGGGGAGGGAGAGACCCAGTACTTC
cdr3_aa: CASSLEAGEGETQYF

d_call: TRBD2
v_call: TRBV2
clone_size: once
j_call: TRBJ2-1
cdr3_nt: TGTGCCAGCACGGGACTAGCGGGCCACAATGAGCAGTTCTTC
cdr3_aa: CASTGLAGHNEQFF

d_call: -
v_call: TRBV4-1
clone_size: -
j_call: TRBJ2-6
cdr3_nt: TGCGCCAGCAGCCAAGATTACAGGGCTGTTGGGGCCAACGTCCTGACTTTC
cdr3_aa: CASSQDYRAVGANVLTF

d_call: TRBD1
v_call: TRBV5-1
clone_size: -
j_call: TRBJ2-1
cdr3_nt: TGCGCCAGCAGCTTGGTACTCCAGGGGGCCAATGAGCAGTTCTTC
cdr3_aa: CASSLVLQGANEQFF

d_call: -
v_call: TRBV19
clone_size: -
j_call: TRBJ1-5
cdr3_nt: TGTGCCAGTAGTATAATCCGGACGGCGCCGGATACAGGGAGTCAGCCCCAGCATTTT
cdr3_aa: CASSIIRTAPDTGSQPQHF

d_call: -
v_call: TRBV5-8
clone_size: -
j_call: TRBJ2-7
cdr3_nt: TGTGCCAGCAGCTTCGGTTCCACAGGGATTGGGGACTACGAGCAGTACTTC
cdr3_aa: CASSFGSTGIGDYEQYF

d_call: -
v_call: TRBV15
clone_size: -
j_call: TRBJ1-3
cdr3_nt: TGTGCCACCACCCAGAGCGGGCCTGGAAACACCATATATTTT
cdr3_aa: CATTQSGPGNTIYF

d_call: -
v_call: TRBV7-9
clone_size: -
j_call: TRBJ1-1
cdr3_nt: TGTGCCAGCAGCCTGGACACAATCATGAACACTGAAGCTTTCTTT
cdr3_aa: CASSLDTIMNTEAFF

d_call: TRBD2
v_call: TRBV5-1
clone_size: once
j_call: TRBJ2-1
cdr3_nt: TGCGCCAGCAGCTTGGTTCTAGCGGGTGGGTATGAGCAGTTCTTC
cdr3_aa: CASSLVLAGGYEQFF

d_call: TRBD2
v_call: TRBV27
clone_size: -
j_call: TRBJ2-5
cdr3_nt: TGTGCCAGCAGAACCGGGACTAGCGTCGAGACCCAGTACTTC
cdr3_aa: CASRTGTSVETQYF

d_call: -
v_call: TRBV18
clone_size: -
j_call: TRBJ2-7
cdr3_nt: TGTGCCAGCTCACGGGCGAGCTCCTACGAGCAGTACTTC
cdr3_aa: CASSRASSYEQYF

d_call: -
v_call: TRBV2
clone_size: -
j_call: TRBJ2-3
cdr3_nt: TGTGCCAGCAGTGTCCTAGCCGCAGATACGCAGTATTTT
cdr3_aa: CASSVLAADTQYF

d_call: -
v_call: TRBV6-5
clone_size: -
j_call: TRBJ1-5
cdr3_nt: TGTGCCAGCAGTCCAGGGTATTATAGCAATCAGCCCCAGCATTTT
cdr3_aa: CASSPGYYSNQPQHF

d_call: -
v_call: TRBV6-5
clone_size: -
j_call: TRBJ2-1
cdr3_nt: TGTGCCAGCAGTCGGGACTTCAATGAGCAGTTCTTC
cdr3_aa: CASSRDFNEQFF

d_call: -
v_call: TRBV6-5
clone_size: -
j_call: TRBJ2-1
cdr3_nt: TGTGCCAGCAGCCGCGGAAATGGACAGTTCTTC
cdr3_aa: CASSRGNGQFF

d_call: TRBD1
v_call: TRBV5-1
clone_size: -
j_call: TRBJ1-1
cdr3_nt: TGCGCCAGCAGCCCAAGGGGACAGGTGAACACTGAAGCTTTCTTT
cdr3_aa: CASSPRGQVNTEAFF

d_call: -
v_call: TRBV7-9
clone_size: -
j_call: TRBJ2-7
cdr3_nt: TGTGCCAGCAGCTTAGGAGGCGGGACTGTTTCCTACGAGCAGTACTTC
cdr3_aa: CASSLGGGTVSYEQYF

d_call: TRBD1
v_call: TRBV6-1
clone_size: -
j_call: TRBJ2-2
cdr3_nt: TGTGCCAGCACGGAGGGACAGGGGAACACCGGGGAGCTGTTTTTT
cdr3_aa: CASTEGQGNTGELFF

d_call: TRBD1
v_call: TRBV28
clone_size: -
j_call: TRBJ1-5
cdr3_nt: TGTGCCAGCAGTCAGAGGGACAGGGTATTGCAGCCCCAGCATTTT
cdr3_aa: CASSQRDRVLQPQHF

d_call: -
v_call: TRBV5-5
clone_size: -
j_call: TRBJ1-1
cdr3_nt: TGTGCCAGCAGCTTGATGTACGGAGTCGGTGAAGCTTTCTTT
cdr3_aa: CASSLMYGVGEAFF

d_call: TRBD2
v_call: TRBV5-1
clone_size: -
j_call: TRBJ2-5
cdr3_nt: TGCGCCAGTCCCCCGGATAGGACTAGCGTACGGGAGACCCAGTACTTC
cdr3_aa: CASPPDRTSVRETQYF

d_call: -
v_call: TRBV27
clone_size: once
j_call: TRBJ2-7
cdr3_nt: TGTGCCAGCAGTTTAGCCACCCCTACGGGATACGAGCAGTACTTC
cdr3_aa: CASSLATPTGYEQYF

d_call: TRBD2
v_call: TRBV7-2
clone_size: -
j_call: TRBJ2-1
cdr3_nt: TGTGCCAGCGTTGGACTAGCGGGAGGACATGAGCAGTTCTTC
cdr3_aa: CASVGLAGGHEQFF

d_call: TRBD1
v_call: TRBV7-2
clone_size: -
j_call: TRBJ2-7
cdr3_nt: TGTGCCAGCAGCCCGGGTGTAAGGGGGCCCTCCTACGAGCAGTACTTC
cdr3_aa: CASSPGVRGPSYEQYF

d_call: -
v_call: TRBV27
clone_size: -
j_call: TRBJ2-3
cdr3_nt: TGTGCCAGCAGTCCAAGCGACGGGGATTTGGCAGATACGCAGTATTTT
cdr3_aa: CASSPSDGDLADTQYF

d_call: TRBD2
v_call: TRBV5-1
clone_size: -
j_call: TRBJ2-1
cdr3_nt: TGCGCCAGCAGCTTGGGACTAGCGGGAGGTTACAATGAGCAGTTCTTC
cdr3_aa: CASSLGLAGGYNEQFF

d_call: -
v_call: TRBV11-2
clone_size: -
j_call: TRBJ2-5
cdr3_nt: TGTGCCAGCAGCTTAACCTACAGGGCGCAAGAGACCCAGTACTTC
cdr3_aa: CASSLTYRAQETQYF

d_call: TRBD2
v_call: TRBV6-1
clone_size: once
j_call: TRBJ2-1
cdr3_nt: TGTGCCAGCAGTGCCGGGACTAGCGGAGGCAATGAGCAGTTCTTC
cdr3_aa: CASSAGTSGGNEQFF

d_call: TRBD1
v_call: TRBV15
clone_size: -
j_call: TRBJ1-3
cdr3_nt: TGTGCCACCAGCAGGCCGGGACAGGGCGGCGGAAACACCATATATTTT
cdr3_aa: CATSRPGQGGGNTIYF

d_call: TRBD2
v_call: TRBV9
clone_size: -
j_call: TRBJ2-7
cdr3_nt: TGTGCCAGCAGCGTAGGCCTAGCGGGAGACTTGTACGAGCAGTACTTC
cdr3_aa: CASSVGLAGDLYEQYF

d_call: -
v_call: TRBV30
clone_size: -
j_call: TRBJ1-2
cdr3_nt: TGTGCCTGGACCCGAGGGGGAGGGGACTATGGCTACACCTTC
cdr3_aa: CAWTRGGGDYGYTF

d_call: TRBD2
v_call: TRBV4-1
clone_size: -
j_call: TRBJ2-1
cdr3_nt: TGCGCCAGCAGCGCGACTAGCGGGAACTACAATGAGCAGTTCTTC
cdr3_aa: CASSATSGNYNEQFF

d_call: TRBD1
v_call: TRBV5-1
clone_size: -
j_call: TRBJ2-3
cdr3_nt: TGCGCCAGCAGCGGGGGACAGGGGGCGTTTGGCACAGATACGCAGTATTTT
cdr3_aa: CASSGGQGAFGTDTQYF

d_call: TRBD2
v_call: TRBV2
clone_size: once
j_call: TRBJ2-1
cdr3_nt: TGTGCCAGCAGTAACGGGACTAGCCGCGGTGAGCAGTTCTTC
cdr3_aa: CASSNGTSRGEQFF

d_call: TRBD1
v_call: TRBV5-4
clone_size: -
j_call: TRBJ1-1
cdr3_nt: TGTGCCAGCAGGAATATGGGACAGGGCAACACTGAAGCTTTCTTT
cdr3_aa: CASRNMGQGNTEAFF

d_call: TRBD1
v_call: TRBV7-8
clone_size: -
j_call: TRBJ1-5
cdr3_nt: TGTGCCAGCAGCTGGGACAGGGCCGGGGGGCCCCAGCATTTT
cdr3_aa: CASSWDRAGGPQHF

d_call: TRBD2
v_call: TRBV19
clone_size: -
j_call: TRBJ2-2
cdr3_nt: TGTGCCAGTAGTATTCCGGGGGGCACCGGGGAGCTGTTTTTT
cdr3_aa: CASSIPGGTGELFF

d_call: -
v_call: TRBV28
clone_size: -
j_call: TRBJ1-2
cdr3_nt: TGTGCCAGCAGTTTGGTTTTGGAGTCTAACTATGGCTACACCTTC
cdr3_aa: CASSLVLESNYGYTF

d_call: TRBD1
v_call: TRBV5-1
clone_size: -
j_call: TRBJ1-1
cdr3_nt: TGCGCCAGCAGCGTAGGGACAGGGAACACTGAAGCTTTCTTT
cdr3_aa: CASSVGTGNTEAFF

d_call: TRBD1
v_call: TRBV10-3
clone_size: -
j_call: TRBJ1-1
cdr3_nt: TGTGCCATCAGTGAGCCGACAGGGGTGGGCACTGAAGCTTTCTTT
cdr3_aa: CAISEPTGVGTEAFF

d_call: TRBD1
v_call: TRBV6-1
clone_size: -
j_call: TRBJ2-7
cdr3_nt: TGTGCCAGCAGTACCCGGACAGGGTATTCCTACGAGCAGTACTTC
cdr3_aa: CASSTRTGYSYEQYF

d_call: -
v_call: TRBV5-5
clone_size: -
j_call: TRBJ2-7
cdr3_nt: TGTGCCAGCAGCTTGCCTCGGCAGGCCGAGCAGTACTTC
cdr3_aa: CASSLPRQAEQYF

d_call: -
v_call: TRBV19
clone_size: -
j_call: TRBJ1-5
cdr3_nt: TGTGCCAGTAGTAATAAAGGGGGCAATCAGCCCCAGCATTTT
cdr3_aa: CASSNKGGNQPQHF

d_call: -
v_call: TRBV19
clone_size: -
j_call: TRBJ1-4
cdr3_nt: TGTGCCAGTAGCATTACCGACTCGGCGGAAAAACTGTTTTTT
cdr3_aa: CASSITDSAEKLFF

d_call: -
v_call: TRBV15
clone_size: once
j_call: TRBJ2-6
cdr3_nt: TGTGCCACCAGCGGGGGGAGGTCTGGGGCCAACGTCCTGACTTTC
cdr3_aa: CATSGGRSGANVLTF

d_call: TRBD2
v_call: TRBV19
clone_size: -
j_call: TRBJ2-3
cdr3_nt: TGTGCCAGTACCTCCCTTGGTAGCGGGAGAGACACAGATACGCAGTATTTT
cdr3_aa: CASTSLGSGRDTDTQYF

d_call: TRBD2
v_call: TRBV18
clone_size: -
j_call: TRBJ2-4
cdr3_nt: TGTGCCAGCTCACCGACTAGCGAGGGCATTCAGTACTTC
cdr3_aa: CASSPTSEGIQYF

d_call: TRBD1
v_call: TRBV19
clone_size: -
j_call: TRBJ2-2
cdr3_nt: TGTGCCAGTAGTCTCACAACAGGGGGCAGGGGCACCGGGGAGCTGTTTTTT
cdr3_aa: CASSLTTGGRGTGELFF

d_call: -
v_call: TRBV11-2
clone_size: -
j_call: TRBJ2-2
cdr3_nt: TGTGCCAGCAGCTTAGGCAGGGGGGTATCCGGGGAGCTGTTTTTT
cdr3_aa: CASSLGRGVSGELFF

d_call: -
v_call: TRBV5-8
clone_size: -
j_call: TRBJ1-5
cdr3_nt: TGTGCCAGCAGCTTAAGGACAAATCAGCCCCAGCATTTT
cdr3_aa: CASSLRTNQPQHF

d_call: -
v_call: TRBV5-6
clone_size: -
j_call: TRBJ2-2
cdr3_nt: TGTGCCAGCAGCTCGGGACAACGCGGAGGGGAGCTGTTTTTT
cdr3_aa: CASSSGQRGGELFF

d_call: TRBD2
v_call: TRBV9
clone_size: -
j_call: TRBJ2-1
cdr3_nt: TGTGCCAGCAGCGTAGGGCGGGAGAATTACAATGAGCAGTTCTTC
cdr3_aa: CASSVGRENYNEQFF

d_call: TRBD1
v_call: TRBV19
clone_size: -
j_call: TRBJ2-7
cdr3_nt: TGTGCCAGTAGTAGGGACAGGGGATACGAGCAGTACTTC
cdr3_aa: CASSRDRGYEQYF

d_call: -
v_call: TRBV15
clone_size: -
j_call: TRBJ1-2
cdr3_nt: TGTGCCACCAGCAGAGATCGGGCAACAGGAGGCTACACCTTC
cdr3_aa: CATSRDRATGGYTF